What follows are 30 T cell receptor beta chains derived from one specimen sequenced in a study of response to subunit inactivated influenza vaccine. TCRdb analysed the RT-PCR reads with MiXCR anew, one entry per CDR3 protein. This table has 650,000 to 800,000 distinct CDR3 sequences, 15% to 20% appearing once. Sequences were derived from PBMCs from blood, sampled about 5 days after vaccination. Every receptor here comes from a man aged 45-65 years who received an inactivated influenza vaccine.

V is TRBV12-3 or TRBV12-4 and J is TRBJ1-1, with a possible D match to TRBD1 (6 bases). V shed 6 bases and J shed 5 bases, with 16 bases lying between them. The length of the CDR3 is 14 residues. CDR3 amino acids: CASSLGGLYTEAFF. The DNA of the CDR3 is TGTGCCAGCAGCCTCGGGGGCTTGTATACTGAAGCTTTCTTT.

The chain couples TRBV12-3 or TRBV12-4 to TRBJ1-3, with no clear D. The germline V and J ends were trimmed by 6 bases and 4 bases, with 10 bases remaining between them. The CDR3 sequence is 13 residues long. The CDR3 sequence is CASSSMEGNTIYF. The CDR3 DNA sequence: TGTGCCAGCAGCTCCATGGAGGGAAACACCATATATTTT.

In its sample, this clonotype was seen a few times. The chain has TRBV20-1 and TRBJ2-3; the D call may be TRBD1 or TRBD2 (5 bases each). The CDR3 loop spans 16 amino acids. V lost 6 bases and J 1 base, leaving 20 bases between the germline ends. Germline V gives CDR1 DFQATT, CDR2 SNEGSKA (reference sequence). This CDR3 reads CSATPTRDVRTDTQYF. The CDR3, as DNA: TGCAGTGCGACCCCGACCCGGGACGTACGCACAGATACGCAGTATTTT.

The chain joins TRBV12-3 or TRBV12-4 to TRBJ2-7; 9 nucleotides line up with TRBD2. Losses at the gene ends were 5 bases for V and 4 bases for J; bases not matched to a gene: 6. CDR3 length: 14 amino acids. CDR3 nucleotide sequence: TGTGCCAGCAGTAAAGCGGGAGGAGGTTACGAGCAGTACTTC. Translating it yields CASSKAGGGYEQYF.

The V gene is TRBV20-1, the J gene TRBJ2-5, with D unresolved. V gave up 0 bases and J gave up 5 bases, with 16 bases separating them. The CDR3 spans 15 residues. Germline assignment: CDR1 DFQATT and CDR2 SNEGSKA (reference sequence). In DNA, the CDR3 is TGCAGTGCTAGAGATGGGGTAGTGCGACGGGAGACCCAGTACTTC. Residues: CSARDGVVRRETQYF.

This clonotype was detected a few times. V and J are TRBV2 and TRBJ2-2, with TRBD2 identical over 7 bases. The CDR3 contains 17 residues. Trimming took 6 bases from V and 4 from J; bases not matched to a gene: 14. Germline V gene sequence: CDR1 SNHLY, CDR2 FYNNEI. The CDR3 DNA sequence: TGTGCCAGCAGGCGACTAGCTGCTCAACCAGCCACCGGGGAGCTGTTTTTT. Protein: CASRRLAAQPATGELFF.

This chain connects TRBV11-2 to TRBJ2-5; no clear D gene. The germline gives CDR1 SGHAT, CDR2 FQNNGV. V gave up 5 bases and J gave up 5 bases, with 15 bases separating them. This CDR3 region has 14 residues. CDR3 sequence: CASSPVGRTETQYF. For the CDR3, the DNA is TGTGCCAGCAGCCCGGTGGGCAGGACGGAGACCCAGTACTTC.

As to this clonotype: Its ends do not fully match the called genes, so a read error is possible. V and J are TRBV7-9 and TRBJ2-5; the D gene is possibly TRBD1 (6 bases). The CDR3 has 14 residues. The germline gives CDR1 SEHNR, CDR2 FQNEAQ (reference sequence). The CDR3 DNA reads TGTGCCAGCAGGCCCACAGGGAACCAAGAGACCCAGTGCTTC. The encoded protein is CASRPTGNQETQCF.

This clonotype was counted a few times. The V call is TRBV9, the J call TRBJ2-4; possibly TRBD2 for D (6 bases). Trimming shortened V by 8 bases and J by 1 base, and 13 bases separated the two germline ends. Germline V CDR1 and CDR2: SGDLS, YYNGEE. The CDR3 sequence is 14 residues long. CDR3 DNA sequence: TGTGCCAGGTACCACGGAGGGGCCAAAAACATTCAGTACTTC. Protein: CARYHGGAKNIQYF. Full variable domain (outside the CDR3, taken from reference TRBV9 and TRBJ2-4): DSGVTQTPKHLITATGQRVTLRCSPRSGDLSVYWYQQSLDQGLQFLIQYYNGEERAKGNILERFSAQQFPDLHSELNLSSLELGDSALYFCARYHGGAKNIQYFGAGTRLSVL.

This clonotype came up a few times. CDR3 in amino acids: CSVDGTENTGELFF. The CDR3, as DNA: TGCAGCGTTGACGGGACAGAGAATACCGGGGAGCTGTTTTTT. This chain uses TRBV29-1 with TRBJ2-2, with 7 nucleotides matching TRBD1. The CDR3 extends over 14 amino acids. CDR1 is SQVTM and CDR2 is ANQGSEA in the germline V gene. With V trimmed by 3 bases and J by 5 bases, 6 bases remained unmatched.

V and J are TRBV9 and TRBJ2-1, with 13 bases lining up with TRBD2. The CDR3 totals 15 residues. Trimming removed 2 bases from V and 7 bases from J; junction bases left unmatched: 3. From germline, CDR1 is SGDLS and CDR2 YYNGEE. CDR3 in amino acids: CASSVPLAGGNEQFF. CDR3 nucleotides: TGTGCCAGCAGCGTTCCACTAGCGGGAGGGAATGAGCAGTTCTTC.

This clonotype was detected a few times. The chain carries TRBV4-1 and TRBJ2-1, with TRBD1 matching over 7 bases. Germline CDR1 and CDR2: MGHRA and YSYEKL. V gave up 1 base and J gave up 6 bases; unmatched junction bases: 6. The length of the CDR3 is 15 residues. The DNA of the CDR3 is TGCGCCAGCAGCCAAGGACAGGGCTTTGTCAATGAGCAGTTCTTC. It is translated as CASSQGQGFVNEQFF.

The chain employs TRBV7-9 and TRBJ2-5, with D unresolved. This CDR3 is built from 14 residues. The V and J ends lost 6 bases and 1 base respectively, with 12 bases between them. Germline V gene data show CDR1 as SEHNR and CDR2 as FQNEAQ (reference sequence). The CDR3 sequence: CASRQLLGQETQYF. The CDR3 region has the DNA TGTGCCAGCAGGCAACTGTTGGGCCAAGAGACCCAGTACTTC.

V gene TRBV5-1 combines with J gene TRBJ2-7; 10 bases fit TRBD2. The V segment lost 4 bases and the J segment 6 bases; nucleotides outside the gene matches: 10. Germline V gene sequence: CDR1 SGHRS, CDR2 YFSETQ. The CDR3 length is 15 residues. CDR3 residues: CASSTGGLARGEQYF. As DNA, the CDR3 is TGCGCCAGCAGCACGGGGGGACTAGCGAGGGGCGAGCAGTACTTC.

The chain carries TRBV14 and TRBJ2-1, with D perhaps given as TRBD1 or TRBD2 (5 bases each). The CDR3 has 14 amino acids. Germline CDR1 reads SGHDN; CDR2 reads FVKESK. Trimming left V 1 base short and J 6 bases short, with 10 bases between. DNA of the CDR3: TGTGCCAGCAGCCAAGGGGGGACGGTCAATGAGCAGTTCTTC. This translates into CASSQGGTVNEQFF.

This clonotype came up many times. The rearrangement uses TRBV29-1 and TRBJ1-4; D is possibly TRBD1 (6 bases). CDR1 is SQVTM and CDR2 is ANQGSEA in the germline V gene. The CDR3 sequence is 14 residues long. The V gene lost 5 bases and the J gene lost 4 bases, with 14 bases spanning the gap. DNA for the CDR3: TGCAGCGTTAACGGGGGCTATAGTAATGAAAAACTGTTTTTT. Its protein is CSVNGGYSNEKLFF.

The chain recombines TRBV6-1 with TRBJ2-1; 8 bases map to TRBD2. V gave up 5 bases and J gave up 8 bases; unmatched junction bases: 5. The CDR3 runs to 13 residues. Germline V gene lookup returns CDR1 MNHNS and CDR2 SASEGT. CDR3 loop: CASSTGTSDEQFF. The CDR3 DNA reads as TGTGCCAGCAGTACCGGGACTAGTGATGAGCAGTTCTTC.

The chain employs TRBV5-5 and TRBJ2-1; D possibly matches TRBD1 or TRBD2 (5 bases each). Germline assignment: CDR1 SGHKS and CDR2 YYEKEE (reference sequence). Trimming removed 4 bases at V and 4 bases at J, with 9 bases between. The CDR3 is 13 residues long. This chain's CDR3 is CASSAWGYNEQFF. The CDR3 DNA reads as TGTGCCAGCAGCGCCTGGGGGTACAATGAGCAGTTCTTC.

A few counts support this clonotype. The chain is built from TRBV6-5 and TRBJ2-7; D assignment may be TRBD1 or TRBD2 (7 bases each). Germline assignment: CDR1 MNHEY and CDR2 SVGAGI. Trimming took off 2 bases at V and 3 bases at J, with 14 bases between the two ends. This CDR3 region has 15 residues. The CDR3 nucleotides read TGTGCCAGCAGTTACCCCCAGGGGGGGAACTACGAGCAGTACTTC. Translating it yields CASSYPQGGNYEQYF.

This clonotype has ten or more counts. The V and J genes are TRBV12-3 or TRBV12-4 and TRBJ2-7; a weak D match, TRBD1 (5 bases). The CDR3 extends over 12 amino acids. V was cut by 6 bases and J by 0 bases, with 6 bases left in between. The CDR3 here is CASRTDSYEQYF. The CDR3 nucleotides are TGTGCCAGCAGGACAGACTCCTACGAGCAGTACTTC.

In the case of this clonotype: The junction does not match germline at one end; this may be a read error. The chain combines TRBV6-5 with TRBJ1-2, with D unclear. CDR3 length: 14 amino acids. Germline V CDR1 and CDR2: MNHEY, SVGAGI. The CDR3 coding sequence is TGTGCCAGCAGTTACTCTCTCCGGTCCTATGGCTACCCCTTC. Amino acids: CASSYSLRSYGYPF.

This clonotype was counted a few times. This chain uses TRBV5-1 with TRBJ2-3; D is possibly TRBD1 or TRBD2 (5 bases each). CDR1 and CDR2 from the germline V gene are SGHRS and YFSETQ. The CDR3 sequence is 15 residues long. With 3 bases removed from V and 6 bases from J, the gap between germline ends came to 17 bases. The CDR3 nucleotides read TGCGCCAGCAGCTCCTGGGACCCAATGGGGGATACGCAGTATTTT. Its translation: CASSSWDPMGDTQYF.

In this sample, this clonotype turned up a few times. The CDR3 nucleotides are TGCAGCGTCTGCTTGGTCCGCACAGATACGCAGTATTTT. Translated, it gives CSVCLVRTDTQYF. The gene calls are TRBV29-1 and TRBJ2-3; D gene ambiguous. CDR1 is SQVTM and CDR2 is ANQGSEA in the germline V gene. Between the trimmed V and J ends, which lost 6 bases and 1 base, there was a span of 11 bases. The CDR3 spans 13 residues.

This clonotype was found a few times. A junction boundary mismatches the germline segment, possibly from a read error. The J gene is TRBJ2-7, the V gene TRBV7-9; tentative D call: TRBD1 (5 bases). This CDR3 is 12 amino acids long. In germline, CDR1 is SEHNR, CDR2 FQNEAQ (reference sequence). The CDR3 DNA sequence: TGTGCCAGCACCTTAGCAGGGTCCGAGCAGTACTTC. Translating it yields CASTLAGSEQYF.

The chain carries TRBV7-2 and TRBJ1-1, with unresolved D. V was pared by 1 base and J by 1 base, with 13 bases between. This CDR3 is 16 amino acids long. From germline, CDR1 is SGHTA and CDR2 FQGNSA. The CDR3 DNA reads as TGTGCCAGCAGCTTAGTCCCGCTCTGGGAGAACACTGAAGCTTTCTTT. This translates into CASSLVPLWENTEAFF.

This clonotype was observed at least ten times. CDR3 DNA sequence: TGTGCCATTAGCGGGGTGTACAATGAGCAGTTCTTC. The encoded protein is CAISGVYNEQFF. This chain joins TRBV12-3 or TRBV12-4 and TRBJ2-1, with 8 positions matching TRBD2. Trimming removed 10 bases from V and 4 bases from J; junction bases left unmatched: 3. The CDR3 is made up of 12 amino acids.

V is TRBV24-1 and J is TRBJ2-1; 7 bases map to TRBD1. CDR3 length: 13 residues. Trimming took 4 bases from V and 10 from J; bases not matched to a gene: 6. Looked up from germline, CDR1 is KGHDR and CDR2 is SFDVKD. CDR3: CATSEHRGREQFF. The CDR3 nucleotides are TGTGCCACCAGTGAGCACAGGGGCCGCGAGCAGTTCTTC.

In this sample, this clonotype turned up a few times. The V and J genes are TRBV15 and TRBJ2-1; tentative D call: TRBD1 (6 bases). Germline V gene sequence: CDR1 LNHNV, CDR2 YYDKDF (reference sequence). The CDR3 loop spans 15 amino acids. Trimming stripped 0 bases from V and 6 bases from J, with 12 bases between. The CDR3 protein is CATSRDRGWSNEQFF. The CDR3 nucleotides are TGTGCCACCAGCAGAGACAGGGGATGGTCCAATGAGCAGTTCTTC. Full variable domain (rest looked up from reference TRBV15 and TRBJ2-1): DAMVIQNPRYQVTQFGKPVTLSCSQTLNHNVMYWYQQKSSQAPKLLFHYYDKDFNNEADTPDNFQSRRPNTSFCFLDIRSPGLGDTAMYLCATSRDRGWSNEQFFGPGTRLTVL.

Only a few counts were recorded for this clonotype. The chain employs TRBV28 and TRBJ1-1; 10 bases are shared with TRBD1. J gave up 2 bases and V 7 bases, and 7 bases lay outside the gene matches. Germline CDR1 MDHEN, CDR2 SYDVKM. The CDR3 contains 15 residues. This chain's CDR3 is CASMETGGLNTEAFF. In nucleotides, the CDR3 is TGTGCCAGCATGGAGACAGGGGGCCTTAACACTGAAGCTTTCTTT.

This sequence joins TRBV20-1 and TRBJ2-7, with 8 nucleotides matching TRBD1. CDR1 and CDR2 from the germline V gene are DFQATT and SNEGSKA (reference sequence). CDR3 length: 14 residues. Germline trimming cut 3 bases from V and 3 bases from J; bases unmatched to any gene: 7. The CDR3 here is CSARGTGTGYEQYF. CDR3 DNA: TGCAGTGCTAGGGGAACCGGGACAGGCTACGAGCAGTACTTC.